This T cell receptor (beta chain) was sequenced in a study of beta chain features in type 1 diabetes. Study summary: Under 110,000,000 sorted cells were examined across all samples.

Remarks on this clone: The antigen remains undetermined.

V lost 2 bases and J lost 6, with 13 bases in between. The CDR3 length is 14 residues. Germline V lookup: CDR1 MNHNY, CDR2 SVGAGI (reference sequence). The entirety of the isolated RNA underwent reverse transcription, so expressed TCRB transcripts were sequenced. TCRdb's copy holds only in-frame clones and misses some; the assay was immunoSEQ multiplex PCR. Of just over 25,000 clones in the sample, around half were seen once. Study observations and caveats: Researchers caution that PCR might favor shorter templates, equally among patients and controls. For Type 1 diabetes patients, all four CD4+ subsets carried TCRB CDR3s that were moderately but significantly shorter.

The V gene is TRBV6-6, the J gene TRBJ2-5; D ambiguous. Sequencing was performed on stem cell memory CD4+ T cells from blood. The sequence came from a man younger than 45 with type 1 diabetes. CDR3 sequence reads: CASSYAELRQTQYF. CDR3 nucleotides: TGTGCCAGCAGTTACGCTGAGTTGAGGCAGACCCAGTACTTC.